This TCR beta chain emerged from a study of blood T cell repertoires in COVID-19. Germline loops: CDR1 ENHRY, CDR2 SYGVKD. With 6 bases removed from V and 5 bases from J, the gap between germline ends came to 13 bases. The CDR3 contains 14 residues. Only one count was recorded for this clone. Original processing notes: Amplification of reference gene primers provided the estimated nucleated cell counts. The assay was immunoSEQ multiplex PCR, and TCRdb's table has in-frame clones only and misses some. V, J and clone size derive from that table, while D and trimming were established from the DNA sequence. The profile shows roughly 45,000 clones, under 90% of them singletons.

The sample taken for sequencing was peripheral blood. The TCR originated in a human donor in a cohort sampled during active COVID-19. This chain links TRBV10-3 with TRBJ1-4, with a weak D call TRBD1 (5 bases). CDR3 region: CAIRRGRENEKLFF. The CDR3 DNA is TGTGCCATCAGGAGGGGACGGGAGAATGAAAAACTGTTTTTT.